This T cell receptor beta chain was identified during a study of T cell responses to AZD1222 COVID-19 vaccine (dated by TCRdb to 2020 to 2022). With regard to the full study: Because spike-specific TCR depth and breadth did not differ between the two schedules, AZD1222 recipients who got a second dose at roughly 4 weeks were pooled with those who got a second dose at roughly 12 weeks. A total of 240 or so trial participants underwent TCR sequencing, of whom approximately 200 had received two doses of AZD1222 and 26 had received two doses of the MenACWY control vaccine. Trial participants were enrolled by age into subgroups of 18-55, 56-69 and 70-plus years, and 148, 28 and 57 TCR-sequenced participants, respectively, were included in these subgroups. Beyond this particular receptor, the publication reports: Participants were mostly white British, with more females than males. The authors suggested clonal diversity may have been underestimated. Only six AZD1222 recipients were SARS-CoV-2 seropositive at baseline, limiting conclusions about previously exposed vaccinees. The 56-69-year group was small, and its depth increase did not reach significance, likely because of low power. Nearly half of unique spike-specific TCRs reportedly recognized epitopes outside regions mutated in the B.1.351 and B.1.1.7 variants. After two AZD1222 doses, spike-specific TCR breadth and depth were significantly higher than at day 0 and than in MenACWY recipients. No day 14 peak-response samples were available, so repertoires were characterized only after the peak T cell response. CD4 TCRs associated with the vaccine covered the entire spike protein, and the dominant responses were in regions 160-218 and 743-854.

The CDR3 regions of human TCRbeta chains were subjected to immunosequencing. On the authors' methods: Repertoire TCRs were matched against a reference library of SARS-CoV-2-specific TCRs generated with the MIRA antigen-specificity platform. Breadth meant the fraction of unique TCRs that were SARS-CoV-2-associated, whereas depth meant the fraction of total T cells that were SARS-CoV-2-associated. Using the MIRA data, each spike-specific TCR was assigned both to the spike region to which the TCR was reactive and to a CD4 or CD8 class. Log10-transformed breadth and depth values were compared by one-way ANOVA with Sidak's multiple comparisons tests. TCRdb's version of the immuneACCESS table is confined to in-frame rearrangements and falls short of the full clone set. An unresolved V gene accounts for under half of the shortfall where checked; the remainder is of unknown origin. V, J and clone size reflect that table, while D and trimming were determined from the DNA. This sample has tens of thousands of clones in its table, and approximately 88% of those were observed once. Over 2% of the sample belongs to the ten largest clones.

Only one count was recorded for this clone. The antigen it recognizes is unknown. No much larger clone is present one base from it, and per-base qualities are unavailable. Sample time point, as interpreted from the label and publication: baseline before first vaccination. The vaccinee samples were drawn from two UK trials, COV001 and COV002, one of which was a single-blind randomized controlled phase 2/3 trial testing AZD1222 (ChAdOx1 nCoV-19) in healthy adults. For TCRbeta chain sequencing, PBMC samples from trial participants were taken at day 0 and at day 28 after the second dose. Based on the germline V gene, the CDR1 and CDR2 sequences are LGHNA and YNFKEQ. The CDR3 starts with the cysteine, ends with the phenylalanine, and has 12 residues. Of all the DNA, just the CDR3 is kept, 36 bases in frame from base 1. Relative to germline, V is 1 base shorter and J is 9 bases shorter, with 6 bases between their ends.

In this chain, TRBV4-2 is recombined with TRBJ2-2, with the D gene not confidently named. This receptor was taken from an adult in good health. The sequencing here drew on peripheral blood, taken on day 0 of AZD1222 vaccination. The nucleotide sequence is given as TGTGCCAGCAGCCAAGGGAAGCGGGAGCTGTTTTTT. Its translation is CASSQGKRELFF.